These T cell receptor beta chains were read from a single sample in a study of blood T cells in healthy people across ages. MiXCR was run by TCRdb on the 5' RACE reads, yielding one entry per CDR3 protein. The sample records 800,000 or so distinct CDR3 sequences, 20% to 25% being singletons. The same sample was also used in a study of T cells of mothers and their children.

Material: blood. The receptors originated from a boy younger than 18 in good health. The CDR3 runs from the conserved cysteine through the conserved F or W. Each record gives: clone size, V gene, CDR3 protein. Clone size is shown for a subset of rows, as once, few, many or a class of expanded clone.

clone size: NA; V gene: TRBV19; CDR3 protein: CASSMRQVSSYQETQYF
clone size: few; V gene: TRBV19; CDR3 protein: CASSGELVEQFF
clone size: few; V gene: TRBV18; CDR3 protein: CASSPGLAEGANF
clone size: NA; V gene: TRBV9; CDR3 protein: CASSVGGGTKNIQYF
clone size: few; V gene: TRBV28; CDR3 protein: CASSLWGTGPLGQYF
clone size: few; V gene: TRBV20-1; CDR3 protein: CSARDLVVGSYEQYF
clone size: NA; V gene: TRBV5-1; CDR3 protein: CASSFEVRGSPLHF
clone size: few; V gene: TRBV25-1; CDR3 protein: CASSSGTPSNEQYF
clone size: NA; V gene: TRBV10-3; CDR3 protein: CAISESKGSYEQYF
clone size: NA; V gene: TRBV5-1; CDR3 protein: CASSYSWGLDYGYTF
clone size: NA; V gene: TRBV29-1; CDR3 protein: CSVVMLNTEAFF
clone size: few; V gene: TRBV20-1; CDR3 protein: CSVRQDPNEQFF
clone size: many; V gene: TRBV29-1; CDR3 protein: CSVEEPTGELFF
clone size: few; V gene: TRBV2; CDR3 protein: CASTRGTSKDTQYF
clone size: few; V gene: TRBV7-9; CDR3 protein: CASSWGLAGGPSVSDTQYF
clone size: few; V gene: TRBV7-9; CDR3 protein: CASSLEVSNTEAFF
clone size: NA; V gene: TRBV6-5; CDR3 protein: CASSSPGHGYNEQFF
clone size: NA; V gene: TRBV9; CDR3 protein: CASSPRGRPDTQYF
clone size: few; V gene: TRBV20-1; CDR3 protein: CSARPRTEYGYTF
clone size: NA; V gene: TRBV5-1; CDR3 protein: CASRRDFNEKLFF
clone size: NA; V gene: TRBV29-1; CDR3 protein: CSVEGTPTSTDTQYF
clone size: NA; V gene: TRBV4-3; CDR3 protein: CASSQDGGRYNEQFF
clone size: NA; V gene: TRBV20-1; CDR3 protein: CSALFRGNNEQYF
clone size: NA; V gene: TRBV19; CDR3 protein: CASSTGDRGSYNEQFF
clone size: few; V gene: TRBV6-5; CDR3 protein: CASSYSIGQGILEAFF
clone size: many; V gene: TRBV3-1; CDR3 protein: CASSHQGLNTEAFF
clone size: few; V gene: TRBV7-9; CDR3 protein: CASSLADSHNEQFF
clone size: NA; V gene: TRBV4-1; CDR3 protein: CASSQFASDSYEQYF
clone size: NA; V gene: TRBV3-1; CDR3 protein: CASSGEGTGELFF
clone size: NA; V gene: TRBV27; CDR3 protein: CASSPETLQGLHF
clone size: NA; V gene: TRBV24-1; CDR3 protein: CATSDGQYEQYF
clone size: NA; V gene: TRBV5-1; CDR3 protein: CASSPGGVVMNEQFF
clone size: NA; V gene: TRBV28; CDR3 protein: CASSLPGLGQETQYF
clone size: NA; V gene: TRBV6-5; CDR3 protein: CASSYSRKGTGELFF
clone size: NA; V gene: TRBV29-1; CDR3 protein: CSVDRGFSYNEQFF
clone size: many; V gene: TRBV25-1; CDR3 protein: CASSATGRTASREAFF
clone size: NA; V gene: TRBV5-1; CDR3 protein: CATYPGHGLRETQYF
clone size: NA; V gene: TRBV20-1; CDR3 protein: CSTYLNTEAFF
clone size: NA; V gene: TRBV6-1; CDR3 protein: CASTGGGYEQYF
clone size: NA; V gene: TRBV6-2/TRBV6-3; CDR3 protein: CASSDGTNYNEQFF
clone size: few; V gene: TRBV5-4; CDR3 protein: CASSRPTGILDDTETFF
clone size: NA; V gene: TRBV4-3; CDR3 protein: CASSQEAGRADTQYF
clone size: NA; V gene: TRBV27; CDR3 protein: CASSLRAGSNQPQHF
clone size: NA; V gene: TRBV29-1; CDR3 protein: CSVLSVGGEEGTQYF
clone size: NA; V gene: TRBV6-1; CDR3 protein: CASSRQGAAGANVLTF
clone size: NA; V gene: TRBV28; CDR3 protein: CASSSSPDRGGNEQFF
clone size: NA; V gene: TRBV7-2; CDR3 protein: CASSLAPGYEKLFF
clone size: few; V gene: TRBV29-1; CDR3 protein: CSVVWGGYGYEQYF
clone size: NA; V gene: TRBV7-9; CDR3 protein: CASSLIATEQYF
clone size: few; V gene: TRBV29-1; CDR3 protein: CSVEGAITEAFF